One sample yielded the 16 T cell receptor beta chains listed below, sequenced in a study of T cells in Graves' hyperthyroidism and ophthalmopathy. TCR beta CDR3 region amplification was performed from RNA transcripts. When the TCR CDR3 underwent first-round RT-PCR, the HTBI primer set was used. TCRdb re-called the multiplex PCR reads with MiXCR, one entry per CDR3 protein. This table holds 50,000 to 60,000 distinct CDR3 sequences, roughly 49% found once. Sequencing was done on a sample of blood. The receptors derive from a woman under 40 with Graves' ophthalmopathy.

This clonotype was picked up many times. The chain couples TRBV28 to TRBJ2-2, with TRBD1 matching 7 bases. The CDR3 is 15 residues long. Germline V gene sequence: CDR1 MDHEN, CDR2 SYDVKM. With V trimmed by 5 bases and J by 2 bases, 5 bases remained unmatched. CDR3 nucleotides: TGTGCCAGCAGTCGAGGGACAGCCAACACCGGGGAGCTGTTTTTT. Protein sequence: CASSRGTANTGELFF.

This clonotype was recorded many times. The chain uses TRBV5-5 and TRBJ1-5, with D tentatively TRBD1 (5 bases). Trimming took off 4 bases at V and 2 bases at J, with 19 bases between the two ends. Per germline, CDR1 SGHKS and CDR2 YYEKEE (reference sequence). The CDR3 covers 17 residues. The CDR3 DNA reads TGTGCCAGCAGCGTGATTCGTTCAGGGACCGGCAATCAGCCCCAGCATTTT. Translation: CASSVIRSGTGNQPQHF.

A word on this clonotype: A read error may account for a junction end that differs from germline. The chain links TRBV5-1 to TRBJ2-1, with TRBD2 identical over 8 bases. CDR1 and CDR2 from the germline V gene are SGHRS and YFSETQ. The CDR3 has 15 amino acids. As DNA, the CDR3 is TGCGCCAGCAGCTTGACTAGCGGATTTAACAATGAGCAGCTCTTC. Amino acid sequence: CASSLTSGFNNEQLF.

Many counts were recorded for this clonotype. The genes are TRBV7-6 and TRBJ2-4, with D unclear. Germline CDR1 is SGHVS and CDR2 is FNYEAQ. Trimming stripped 6 bases from V and 0 bases from J, with 15 bases between. The CDR3 totals 16 residues. CDR3 in amino acids: CASSKSRNLAKNIQYF. The DNA for the CDR3 is TGTGCCAGCAGTAAGAGCAGGAATCTAGCCAAAAACATTCAGTACTTC.

This clonotype was counted a single time. The chain combines TRBV9 with TRBJ2-1, with D possibly being TRBD2 (7 bases). The CDR3 runs to 16 residues. With 0 bases removed from V and 4 bases from J, the gap between germline ends came to 14 bases. In germline, CDR1 is SGDLS, CDR2 YYNGEE. CDR3 nucleotide sequence: TGTGCCAGCAGCGTAGCCGGGGGCGGGAGTTACAATGAGCAGTTCTTC. Encoded protein: CASSVAGGGSYNEQFF.

This clonotype was counted at least ten times. The chain joins TRBV19 to TRBJ1-2, with TRBD1 matching 11 bases. V lost 4 bases, J lost 8 bases, and 9 bases stayed unmatched. The CDR3 is 15 residues long. Looked up from germline, CDR1 is LNHDA and CDR2 is SQIVND (reference sequence). The CDR3 nucleotides read TGTGCCAGTAGTACCCCGGGACAGGGGGTTTCCGGCTACACCTTC. Protein sequence: CASSTPGQGVSGYTF.

This clonotype was detected ten times or more. The gene calls are TRBV6-1 and TRBJ2-7; 8 bases line up with TRBD1. Trimming cost V 7 bases and J 4 bases; bases outside gene matches: 6. This CDR3 is built from 13 residues. The germline V gene has CDR1 MNHNS and CDR2 SASEGT. CDR3 bases: TGTGCCAGCACTTGGCAGGGGGCATACGAGCAGTACTTC. Translating it yields CASTWQGAYEQYF.

This rearrangement joins TRBV5-1 to TRBJ2-3; D is unclear. Germline V gene sequence: CDR1 SGHRS, CDR2 YFSETQ. Trimming left V 4 bases short and J 4 bases short, with 10 bases between. This CDR3 contains 13 residues. The DNA of the CDR3 is TGCGCCAGCAGCATCCGGGCCCCAGATACGCAGTATTTT. This sequence encodes CASSIRAPDTQYF. Filled out from reference TRBV5-1 and TRBJ2-3, the complete variable domain reads KAGVTQTPRYLIKTRGQQVTLSCSPISGHRSVSWYQQTPGQGLQFLFEYFSETQRNKGNFPGRFSGRQFSNSRSEMNVSTLELGDSALYLCASSIRAPDTQYFGPGTRLTVL.

The chain is built from TRBV7-2 and TRBJ1-2, with 7 bases lining up with TRBD1. V dropped 1 base and J dropped 3; count of bases not matched to a gene: 8. The CDR3 runs 16 residues. The germline V gene encodes CDR1 SGHTA and CDR2 FQGNSA. The CDR3 region is CASSLVGRGFDYGYTF. CDR3 in DNA: TGTGCCAGCAGCTTAGTTGGCAGGGGGTTTGACTATGGCTACACCTTC.

This clonotype was recorded at least ten times. This chain links TRBV2 with TRBJ1-5, with no clear D. Looked up from germline, CDR1 is SNHLY and CDR2 is FYNNEI. The CDR3 sequence is 15 residues long. V was cut by 5 bases and J by 0 bases, with 11 bases left in between. This chain's CDR3 is CASSWTEDSNQPQHF. DNA of the CDR3: TGTGCCAGCAGTTGGACGGAAGATAGCAATCAGCCCCAGCATTTT.

This clonotype was recorded many times. The chain recombines TRBV6-1 with TRBJ2-2; TRBD1 matches 9 bases. The germline gives CDR1 MNHNS, CDR2 SASEGT. Trimming at V came to 3 bases and at J to 9 bases, leaving 8 bases not matched to a gene. The CDR3 sequence is 15 residues long. In DNA form, the CDR3 reads TGTGCCAGCAGTGATTGGGGACAGGGTGTGCGGGAGCTGTTTTTT. It specifies CASSDWGQGVRELFF.

In its sample, this clonotype was seen once. The chain joins TRBV2 to TRBJ1-5, with 11 bases identical to TRBD1. This CDR3 has 18 residues. The junction had 21 bases not matched to a gene; V was cut back by 3 bases and J by 14 bases. Germline CDR1 SNHLY, CDR2 FYNNEI. The CDR3 loop is CASSDLFVDGGQGAYEHF. In nucleotides, the CDR3 is TGTGCCAGCAGTGATTTATTCGTGGACGGTGGACAGGGGGCCTACGAGCATTTT.

By share, this clonotype ranks as medium-sized. The chain is built from TRBV9 and TRBJ1-6, with D maybe TRBD1 (5 bases). The CDR3 length is 18 residues. Trimming left V 0 bases short and J 7 bases short, with 20 bases between. Germline CDR1 SGDLS, CDR2 YYNGEE. In DNA form, the CDR3 reads TGTGCCAGCAGCGTAGCTGATTCGGCTCAGGGTATGAATTCACCCCTCCACTTT. Translated: CASSVADSAQGMNSPLHF.

The chain is built from TRBV7-9 and TRBJ2-1, with D perhaps TRBD2 (7 bases). CDR1 is SEHNR, CDR2 FQNEAQ, per germline (reference sequence). V dropped 5 bases and J dropped 6 bases, with 11 bases sitting between them. CDR3 length: 13 residues. For the CDR3, the DNA is TGTGCCAGCAGCACAGGGAGGGCCAATGAGCAGTTCTTC. It is translated as CASSTGRANEQFF.

V is TRBV4-2 and J is TRBJ2-7; 9 bases fit TRBD1. J lost 11 bases, V lost 1 base, and 0 bases had no gene match. Looked up from germline, CDR1 is LGHNA and CDR2 is YNFKEQ. This CDR3 contains 11 residues. The CDR3 DNA reads as TGTGCCAGCAGCCAAGGACAGGGGGAGTACTTC. Translating it yields CASSQGQGEYF.

This clonotype appeared once. The CDR3 end shows no conserved phenylalanine or tryptophan, and so a read error is likely. J is TRBJ1-5 and V is TRBV19; D remains unclear. The ends were cut back, 6 bases at V and 2 bases at J, with 8 bases in the middle. The germline V gene has CDR1 LNHDA and CDR2 SQIVND (reference sequence). The CDR3 is 13 amino acids. The DNA of the CDR3 is TGTGCCAGTAGAGACACGGGCAATCAGCCCCAGCATCTT. Protein: CASRDTGNQPQHL.